The 30 T cell receptor beta chains given below trace back to one sample, sequenced in a study of T cell responses to AZD1222 COVID-19 vaccine. Sequencing was performed with immunoSEQ multiplex PCR; in TCRdb, only in-frame clones are kept and a portion is missing. Of 110,000 or so clones detected, approximately 93% appear once; the ten largest clones hold 4% to 5.5%. This specimen was peripheral blood, taken on day 0 of AZD1222 vaccination. Source of these receptors: an adult in good health.

This clone showed up just a few times. This chain joins TRBV27 and TRBJ2-1; TRBD2 matches at 7 bases. The V segment lost 2 bases and the J segment 4 bases; nucleotides outside the gene matches: 14. This CDR3 has 18 residues. Germline loops: CDR1 MNHEY, CDR2 SMNVEV (reference sequence). The CDR3 here is CASSLSSPGGSYYNEQFF. DNA of the CDR3: TGTGCCAGCAGTTTAAGTAGTCCGGGGGGTTCTTATTACAATGAGCAGTTCTTC.

V gene TRBV2 combines with J gene TRBJ2-1; D unclear. The CDR3 is 13 residues long. CDR1 and CDR2 from the germline V gene are SNHLY and FYNNEI. V was pared by 3 bases and J by 0 bases, with 3 bases between. Written as DNA, the CDR3 is TGTGCCAGCAGTGACTTCTCCTACAATGAGCAGTTCTTC. This codes for CASSDFSYNEQFF. The whole variable domain, remainder taken from reference TRBV2 and TRBJ2-1, is EPEVTQTPSHQVTQMGQEVILRCVPISNHLYFYWYRQILGQKVEFLVSFYNNEISEKSEIFDDQFSVERPDGSNFTLKIRSTKLEDSAMYFCASSDFSYNEQFFGPGTRLTVL.

The V and J genes are TRBV6-2 or TRBV6-3 and TRBJ1-2, with a possible D match to TRBD1 (6 bases). Germline lookup yields CDR1 MNHEY and CDR2 SVGEGT. V was clipped by 3 bases and J by 1 base, with 15 bases between them. CDR3 length equals 16 residues. The CDR3 protein is CASSYFSGGLNYGYTF. In nucleotides, the CDR3 is TGTGCCAGCAGTTATTTCTCCGGGGGGCTTAACTATGGCTACACCTTC.

The rearrangement uses TRBV27 and TRBJ1-6; TRBD1 matches 7 bases. Losses at the gene ends were 6 bases for V and 7 bases for J; bases not matched to a gene: 12. The CDR3 extends over 16 amino acids. Germline values: CDR1 MNHEY, CDR2 SMNVEV (reference sequence). The CDR3 region has the DNA TGTGCCAGCAGCATAAGAATGGACAGGTGGAATTCACCCCTCCACTTT. This sequence encodes CASSIRMDRWNSPLHF.

J is TRBJ1-3 and V is TRBV18; D is uncertain. The CDR3 covers 17 residues. With 0 bases removed from V and 1 base from J, the gap between germline ends came to 13 bases. Germline CDR1 and CDR2: KGHSH and LQKENI. The CDR3 here is CASSPPLGSPSGNTIYF. The CDR3 DNA reads as TGTGCCAGCTCACCACCCCTGGGGTCCCCTTCTGGAAACACCATATATTTT. Combining the CDR3 with reference TRBV18 and TRBJ1-3 gives the whole variable domain NAGVMQNPRHLVRRRGQEARLRCSPMKGHSHVYWYRQLPEEGLKFMVYLQKENIIDESGMPKERFSAEFPKEGPSILRIQQVVRGDSAAYFCASSPPLGSPSGNTIYFGEGSWLTVV.

J is TRBJ1-5 and V is TRBV5-5; 8 nucleotides agree with TRBD1. Germline CDR1 and CDR2: SGHKS and YYEKEE (reference sequence). The CDR3 runs to 16 residues. J was trimmed by 1 base and V by 3 bases; bases with no gene match: 6. CDR3 nucleotide sequence: TGTGCCAGCAGCTCTGCAGGGGGCTTCAGCAATCAGCCCCAGCATTTT. This gives the protein CASSSAGGFSNQPQHF.

V gene TRBV4-3 combines with J gene TRBJ1-2; 8 bases map to TRBD1. Trimming cost V 4 bases and J 4 bases; bases outside gene matches: 11. Germline V lookup: CDR1 LGHNA, CDR2 YSLEER. CDR3 length: 16 amino acids. The CDR3 loop is CASSPTGEEAFYGYTF. DNA for the CDR3: TGCGCCAGCAGCCCGACAGGGGAAGAGGCTTTCTATGGCTACACCTTC.

This sequence joins TRBV18 and TRBJ2-3; perhaps D is TRBD1 or TRBD2 (6 bases each). V was trimmed by 5 bases and J by 3 bases, leaving 12 bases between them. Germline assignment: CDR1 KGHSH and CDR2 LQKENI. The CDR3 has 14 amino acids. The CDR3: CASSSTGATDTQYF. For the CDR3, the DNA is TGTGCCAGCTCATCAACGGGGGCAACAGATACGCAGTATTTT.

The chain combines TRBV7-3 with TRBJ1-6; TRBD1 matches 7 bases. This CDR3 comprises 14 residues. V shed 3 bases, J shed 7 bases, and the junction held 3 bases outside the gene matches. The germline CDR1 and CDR2 sequences are SGHTA and FQGTGA. In DNA form, the CDR3 reads TGTGCCAGCAGCTTTACAGGGGACAATTCACCCCTCCACTTT. It codes for CASSFTGDNSPLHF.

This chain connects TRBV3-1 (or the pseudogene TRBV3-2) to TRBJ2-1; the D is unclear. Looked up from germline, CDR1 is LGHDT and CDR2 is YNNKEL (reference sequence). V was trimmed by 3 bases and J by 4 bases, leaving 13 bases between them. CDR3 length: 15 residues. Written as DNA, the CDR3 is TGTGCCAGCAGCCACGCCGGCGGACCTTACAATGAGCAGTTCTTC. Translation: CASSHAGGPYNEQFF.

This clone was detected only a few times. The chain carries TRBV6-2 or TRBV6-3 and TRBJ1-2, with D perhaps TRBD1 (5 bases). Trimming pared 2 bases from V and 4 bases from J, leaving 8 bases between. Germline V CDR1 and CDR2: MNHEY, SVGEGT. CDR3 size: 13 residues. The CDR3 DNA reads as TGTGCCAGCAGTTACGAGGGGACCTATGGCTACACCTTC. Translating gives CASSYEGTYGYTF.

The J gene is TRBJ1-1, the V gene TRBV28, with 9 bases that match TRBD1. Germline CDR1 and CDR2: MDHEN and SYDVKM. Trimming took 5 bases from V and 4 from J; bases not matched to a gene: 8. The CDR3 consists of 15 residues. CDR3 coding DNA: TGTGCCAGCAGTGCCAAGGGACAGGGTTTCACTGAAGCTTTCTTT. Translated, it gives CASSAKGQGFTEAFF.

This clone was counted between two and nine times. The chain links TRBV5-1 to TRBJ1-6; D is perhaps TRBD1 (5 bases). The CDR3 has 14 amino acids. V was clipped by 4 bases and J by 10 bases, with 15 bases between them. In germline, CDR1 is SGHRS, CDR2 YFSETQ. CDR3 in DNA: TGCGCCAGCAGCGTGAGGGGAGGAACGTCACCCCTCCACTTT. This codes for CASSVRGGTSPLHF.

This clone was counted a few times. The chain combines TRBV9 with TRBJ2-7; tentative D call: TRBD2 (6 bases). The germline CDR1 and CDR2 sequences are SGDLS and YYNGEE. With 0 bases removed from V and 7 bases from J, the gap between germline ends came to 11 bases. This CDR3 region has 13 residues. The CDR3 is CASSVGGLSEQYF. For the CDR3, the DNA is TGTGCCAGCAGCGTAGGGGGACTCTCGGAGCAGTACTTC.

The chain links TRBV3-1 (or the pseudogene TRBV3-2) to TRBJ2-3; the D is unclear. CDR3 length equals 11 residues. V shed 4 bases and J shed 7 bases, with 6 bases lying between them. Germline values: CDR1 LGHDT, CDR2 YNNKEL (reference sequence). CDR3 residues: CASSPGNTQYF. The CDR3 coding sequence is TGTGCCAGCAGCCCGGGCAATACGCAGTATTTT.

The chain joins TRBV6-2 or TRBV6-3 to TRBJ1-2; a possible D gene is TRBD1 (5 bases). V was shortened by 1 base and J by 5 bases, with 8 bases between the two germline ends. There are 13 residues in the CDR3. Germline assignment: CDR1 MNHEY and CDR2 SVGEGT. CDR3 amino acids: CASSYLQDYGYTF. CDR3 sequence (DNA): TGTGCCAGCAGTTACTTACAGGATTATGGCTACACCTTC.

This sequence joins TRBV9 and TRBJ2-6; D gene uncertain. Germline V gives CDR1 SGDLS, CDR2 YYNGEE. CDR3 size: 17 residues. The ends were cut back, 4 bases at V and 0 bases at J, with 14 bases in the middle. The CDR3 region is CASSSQAAVSGANVLTF. CDR3 nucleotide sequence: TGTGCCAGCAGCTCGCAGGCCGCAGTCTCTGGGGCCAACGTCCTGACTTTC.

This chain connects TRBV27 to TRBJ2-2, with no clear D. The length of the CDR3 is 15 residues. The V end lost 3 bases, the J end lost 0 bases, and 8 bases lay between the germline ends. Germline CDR1 reads MNHEY; CDR2 reads SMNVEV (reference sequence). The CDR3 DNA follows: TGTGCCAGCAGTTTCGGTATCGCGAACACCGGGGAGCTGTTTTTT. Translated: CASSFGIANTGELFF.

V is TRBV21-1 and J is TRBJ2-1; TRBD1 reflects the table's D call only, with no check against the DNA. TRBV21-1 is a documented pseudogene. There are 15 residues in the CDR3. Here the CDR3 reads CASSAIQQGRNEQFF. For the CDR3, the DNA is TGTGCCAGCAGCGCTATACAACAGGGTCGCAATGAGCAGTTCTTC.

This chain joins TRBV7-6 and TRBJ1-3, with TRBD1 matching 9 bases. The trim removed 1 base at V and 3 bases at J, leaving 4 bases unmatched. This CDR3 contains 16 residues. Per the germline V gene, CDR1 is SGHVS and CDR2 is FNYEAQ. The CDR3 DNA is TGTGCCAGCAGCTTAGACAGGGGGCAATTTGGAAACACCATATATTTT. Amino acids: CASSLDRGQFGNTIYF.

The V and J genes are TRBV19 and TRBJ1-1, with 7 nucleotides matching TRBD1. This CDR3 comprises 16 residues. Trimming removed 4 bases from V and 1 base from J; junction bases left unmatched: 9. CDR1 and CDR2 from the germline V gene are LNHDA and SQIVND (reference sequence). The DNA for the CDR3 is TGTGCCAGTAGTACAAAATACCGGACAGGGAACACTGAAGCTTTCTTT. Translated, it gives CASSTKYRTGNTEAFF.

CDR3 coding DNA: TGTGCCAGCAGTGAAGAGGACGCCATAAATTCACCCCTCCACTTT. It specifies CASSEEDAINSPLHF. V and J are TRBV6-1 and TRBJ1-6; D not resolved. This CDR3 is 15 amino acids long. The germline CDR1 and CDR2 sequences are MNHNS and SASEGT. The V and J ends lost 1 base and 7 bases respectively, with 11 bases between them.

The chain employs TRBV3-1 (or the pseudogene TRBV3-2) and TRBJ1-1, with a possible D match to TRBD1 (6 bases). CDR3 size: 17 residues. Germline loops: CDR1 LGHDT, CDR2 YNNKEL (reference sequence). Trimming removed 3 bases from V and 1 base from J, with 18 bases in between. CDR3 coding DNA: TGTGCCAGCAGCCATGAAGGAAGGGCCAGGGGGAACACTGAAGCTTTCTTT. This translates into CASSHEGRARGNTEAFF.

This sequence joins TRBV6-5 and TRBJ1-3; D is unresolved. The germline gives CDR1 MNHEY, CDR2 SVGAGI. V lost 0 bases and J 4 bases, leaving 13 bases between the germline ends. The CDR3 sequence is 16 residues long. The CDR3 is CASSYSRVWSGNTIYF. The CDR3 nucleotides are TGTGCCAGCAGTTACTCCCGGGTTTGGTCAGGAAACACCATATATTTT.

The genes are TRBV12-3 or TRBV12-4 and TRBJ1-2; no definite D call. The CDR3 contains 12 residues. Deletions cut 3 bases from V and 7 bases from J, with 9 bases between. The CDR3 loop reads CASSFENAGYTF. The CDR3 DNA reads TGTGCCAGCAGTTTCGAGAACGCTGGCTACACCTTC.

The chain carries TRBV7-2 and TRBJ2-3; 12 nucleotides match TRBD2. This CDR3 contains 17 residues. Germline V lookup: CDR1 SGHTA, CDR2 FQGNSA. V trimming: 3 bases; J trimming: 5 bases; junction bases outside the gene matches: 9. This CDR3 reads CASSLTGLAGGQDTQYF. The CDR3 bases are TGTGCCAGCAGCTTGACCGGGCTAGCGGGGGGGCAAGATACGCAGTATTTT. Full variable domain (outside the CDR3, taken from reference TRBV7-2 and TRBJ2-3): GAGVSQSPSNKVTEKGKDVELRCDPISGHTALYWYRQSLGQGLEFLIYFQGNSAPDKSGLPSDRFSAERTGGSVSTLTIQRTQQEDSAVYLCASSLTGLAGGQDTQYFGPGTRLTVL.

A single count supports this clone. This CDR3 is CASSLVHTSRSGNTIYF. CDR3 sequence (DNA): TGTGCCAGCAGCTTGGTCCACACCAGCCGCTCTGGAAACACCATATATTTT. V gene TRBV5-6 combines with J gene TRBJ1-3, with D unclear. From germline, CDR1 is SGHDT and CDR2 YYEEEE. V was trimmed by 0 bases and J by 0 bases, leaving 13 bases between them. The CDR3 is 17 residues long.

The V and J genes are TRBV7-2 and TRBJ2-5; 13 positions match TRBD2. Germline-derived CDR1 and CDR2 are SGHTA and FQGNSA. Germline trimming cut 0 bases from V and 1 base from J; bases unmatched to any gene: 5. This CDR3 has 18 residues. CDR3 loop: CASSLAETSGGIQETQYF. DNA for the CDR3: TGTGCCAGCAGCTTAGCAGAGACTAGCGGGGGGATCCAAGAGACCCAGTACTTC.

The V gene is TRBV10-3, the J gene TRBJ2-7; 9 bases agree with TRBD1. V trimming: 6 bases; J trimming: 9 bases; junction bases outside the gene matches: 9. Germline V lookup: CDR1 ENHRY, CDR2 SYGVKD. The CDR3 is 13 residues long. CDR3 nucleotide sequence: TGTGCCATCAGGAGGGGACAGGGAGAAGGGCAGTACTTC. This encodes CAIRRGQGEGQYF.

The chain is built from TRBV29-1 and TRBJ2-2; tentatively, D is TRBD2 (5 bases). Trimming stripped 7 bases from V and 3 bases from J, with 18 bases between. The CDR3 runs to 15 residues. The germline V gene encodes CDR1 SQVTM and CDR2 ANQGSEA. The CDR3 nucleotides read TGCAGCGCCATCACCCCGGGATTGGACACCGGGGAGCTGTTTTTT. Translation gives CSAITPGLDTGELFF.